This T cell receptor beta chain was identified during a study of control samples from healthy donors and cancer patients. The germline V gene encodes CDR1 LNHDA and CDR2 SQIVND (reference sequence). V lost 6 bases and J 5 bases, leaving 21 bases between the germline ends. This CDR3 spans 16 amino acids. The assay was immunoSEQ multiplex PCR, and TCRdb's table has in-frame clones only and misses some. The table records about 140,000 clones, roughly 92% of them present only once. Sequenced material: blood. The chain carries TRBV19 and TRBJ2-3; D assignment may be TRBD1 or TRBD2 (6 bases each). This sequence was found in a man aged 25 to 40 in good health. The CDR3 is CASSHPLRGAKDTQYF. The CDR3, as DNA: TGTGCCAGTAGCCACCCCTTAAGGGGGGCCAAAGATACGCAGTATTTT.